The TCR beta chain described here comes from a study of cytomegalovirus exposure and HLA in healthy donors. Findings of the study overall: It emerged from a later analysis that several of the most significant clusters appeared to be linked to common viral pathogens. While the bulk of TCR sequences proved rare, some public TCRs turned up in many donors. Later genetic work tied a missense DCLRE1C variant to beta-chain V and J trimming.

The PCR made use of 60 Vbeta and 13 Jbeta primers. Measured with immunoSEQ multiplex PCR; TCRdb has only the in-frame clones, and not every one. Of around 170,000 clones listed, approximately 71% are singletons. In the case of this clone: Its matching antigen is unknown.

The source of this sequence is a girl aged 10 to 17 in good health and CMV-seronegative. Source material: PBMCs.

CDR3 sequence: CASSPPGTSIYEQYF. The CDR3 DNA is TGTGCCAGCAGCCCTCCCGGGACTAGCATATACGAGCAGTACTTC. The chain recombines TRBV14 with TRBJ2-7; 9 bases match TRBD2. The CDR3 extends over 15 amino acids. Unmatched junction bases numbered 8, after V lost 4 bases and J lost 4 bases. Per the germline V gene, CDR1 is SGHDN and CDR2 is FVKESK.